These T cell receptor beta chains were read from a single sample in a study of blood T cells in healthy people across ages. TCRdb used MiXCR to reprocess the 5' RACE reads, holding one entry per CDR3 protein. The sample carries under 1,000,000 distinct CDR3 sequences, approximately 35% recorded once. The sequenced sample consisted of blood. Receptors were obtained from a man between 18 and 29 years old in good health. Each CDR3 is given with its conserved first and last residue. D genes are given only for firm matches. Size is stated for part of the rows, as once, few or many counts, or as a class when the clone is expanded.

D gene: TRBD2; J gene: TRBJ2-1; CDR3 length: 18; V gene: TRBV20-1; clone size: few; CDR3 DNA: TGCAGTGCTAACACAGGGGGCTTAGGGACTAGCGGGAGCAATGAGCAGTTCTTC; CDR3 protein: CSANTGGLGTSGSNEQFF
D gene: TRBD1; J gene: TRBJ1-6; CDR3 length: 15; V gene: TRBV20-1; clone size: few; CDR3 DNA: TGCAGTGCTAGACCAGGACAGGGTTATGATTCACCCCTCCACTTT; CDR3 protein: CSARPGQGYDSPLHF
D gene: .; J gene: TRBJ2-7; CDR3 length: 15; V gene: TRBV7-2; clone size: few; CDR3 DNA: TGTGCCAGCAGCTTAGTCATCGGCAGACAGTACGAGCAGTACTTC; CDR3 protein: CASSLVIGRQYEQYF
D gene: TRBD1; J gene: TRBJ1-5; CDR3 length: 16; V gene: TRBV7-9; clone size: .; CDR3 DNA: TGTGCCAGCAGGACGTCTGACAGGGGACACAATCAGCCCCAGCATTTT; CDR3 protein: CASRTSDRGHNQPQHF
D gene: .; J gene: TRBJ2-7; CDR3 length: 14; V gene: TRBV10-3; clone size: .; CDR3 DNA: TGTGCCGCCCGGAGACAGTCGAGCTCCTACGAGCAGTACTTC; CDR3 protein: CAARRQSSSYEQYF
D gene: .; J gene: TRBJ2-6; CDR3 length: 16; V gene: TRBV4-1; clone size: .; CDR3 DNA: TGCGCCAGCAGCCAAGAAGGGTTAGGTGGGGCCAACGTCCTGACTTTC; CDR3 protein: CASSQEGLGGANVLTF
D gene: .; J gene: TRBJ2-3; CDR3 length: 13; V gene: TRBV12-3/TRBV12-4; clone size: few; CDR3 DNA: TGTGCCAGCAGTTTCGAACTGGTGCCCACGCAGTATTTT; CDR3 protein: CASSFELVPTQYF
D gene: TRBD1; J gene: TRBJ2-1; CDR3 length: 13; V gene: TRBV6-2/TRBV6-3; clone size: .; CDR3 DNA: TGTGCCAGCACCTTAAGACAGGGAAATGAGCAGTTCTTC; CDR3 protein: CASTLRQGNEQFF
D gene: .; J gene: TRBJ2-7; CDR3 length: 16; V gene: TRBV5-1; clone size: .; CDR3 DNA: TGCGCCAGCAGCCCCGTCGGGACTCAGCTGTACAATGAGCAGTACTTC; CDR3 protein: CASSPVGTQLYNEQYF
D gene: TRBD1; J gene: TRBJ2-7; CDR3 length: 14; V gene: TRBV7-7; clone size: .; CDR3 DNA: TGTGCTAGCAGCGCGGGGACAGGGCACAATGAGCAGTACTTC; CDR3 protein: CASSAGTGHNEQYF